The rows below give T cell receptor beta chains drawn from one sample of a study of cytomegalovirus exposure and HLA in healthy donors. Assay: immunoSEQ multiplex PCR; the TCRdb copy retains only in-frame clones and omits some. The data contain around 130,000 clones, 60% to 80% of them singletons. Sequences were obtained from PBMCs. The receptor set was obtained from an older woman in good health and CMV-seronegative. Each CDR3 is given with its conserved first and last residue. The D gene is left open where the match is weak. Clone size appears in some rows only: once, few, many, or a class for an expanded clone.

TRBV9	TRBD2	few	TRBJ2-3	CASSVGVLAGGPPDTQYF	TGTGCCAGCAGCGTAGGAGTTCTAGCGGGGGGGCCCCCAGATACGCAGTATTTT
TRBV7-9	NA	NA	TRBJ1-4	CASSSAEKLFF	TGTGCCAGCAGCTCCGCGGAAAAACTGTTTTTT
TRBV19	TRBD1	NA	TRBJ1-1	CASSQDRVLPNTEAFF	TGTGCCAGTAGCCAGGACAGGGTCCTCCCTAACACTGAAGCTTTCTTT
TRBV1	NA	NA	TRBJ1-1	CTSSRLDRRGTEAFF	TGCACCAGCAGCCGCTTGGACAGAAGGGGCACTGAAGCTTTCTTT
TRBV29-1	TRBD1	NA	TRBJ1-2	CSVGGQGIGYTF	TGCAGCGTTGGGGGACAGGGGATAGGCTACACCTTC
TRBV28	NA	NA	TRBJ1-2	CASSITGNYGYTF	TGTGCCAGCAGCATTACAGGAAACTATGGCTACACCTTC
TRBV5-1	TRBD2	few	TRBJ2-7	CASSLAGDSYEQYF	TGCGCCAGTTCCCTAGCGGGGGACTCCTACGAGCAGTACTTC
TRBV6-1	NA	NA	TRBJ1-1	CASSEGTGLTEAFF	TGTGCCAGCAGCGAAGGTACAGGGCTCACTGAAGCTTTCTTT
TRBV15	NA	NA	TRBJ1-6	CATSSRGGYNSPLHF	TGTGCCACCAGCTCCCGGGGGGGGTATAATTCACCCCTCCACTTT
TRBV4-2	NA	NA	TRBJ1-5	CASSQDSGNQPQHF	TGTGCCAGCAGCCAAGATTCAGGGAATCAGCCCCAGCATTTT
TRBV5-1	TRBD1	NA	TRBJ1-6	CASSSGTGTTYNSPLHF	TGCGCCAGCAGCTCCGGGACAGGGACCACTTATAATTCACCCCTCCACTTT
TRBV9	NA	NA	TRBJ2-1	CASSALASGGLNSYNEQFF	TGTGCCAGCAGCGCCCTAGCGAGCGGCGGACTCAACTCCTACAATGAGCAGTTCTTC
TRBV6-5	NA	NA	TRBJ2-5	CASSYSVLAAETQYF	TGTGCCAGCAGTTACTCGGTTTTAGCAGCAGAGACCCAGTACTTC
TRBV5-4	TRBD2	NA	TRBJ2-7	CASSLPSGGVYEQYF	TGTGCCAGCAGCTTACCTAGCGGGGGGGTCTACGAGCAGTACTTC
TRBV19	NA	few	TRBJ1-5	CASSALDFFGNQPQHF	TGTGCCAGTAGTGCACTAGACTTCTTCGGCAATCAGCCCCAGCATTTT
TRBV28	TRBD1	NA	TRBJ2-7	CASNRGAYEQYF	TGTGCCAGCAACAGGGGGGCCTACGAGCAGTACTTC
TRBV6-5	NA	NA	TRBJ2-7	CATSTPAAPYEQYF	TGTGCCACCTCCACCCCAGCGGCCCCCTACGAGCAGTACTTC
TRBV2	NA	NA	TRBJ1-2	CASNRDSYGYTF	TGTGCCAGCAATCGGGACTCCTATGGCTACACCTTC
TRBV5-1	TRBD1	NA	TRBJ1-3	CASSLPGQGSGNTIYF	TGCGCCAGCAGCTTGCCGGGACAGGGGTCTGGAAACACCATATATTTT
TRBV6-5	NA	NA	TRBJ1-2	CATRQAGFNYGYTF	TGTGCCACGAGACAGGCCGGCTTTAACTATGGCTACACCTTC
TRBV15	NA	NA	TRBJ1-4	CATSRDRGEKLFF	TGTGCCACCAGCAGAGATCGGGGTGAAAAACTGTTTTTT
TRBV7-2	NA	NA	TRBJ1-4	CASSGGDSTNEKLFF	TGTGCCAGCAGCGGGGGCGATTCAACTAATGAAAAACTGTTTTTT